The rows below give T cell receptor beta chains drawn from one sample of a study of blood T cell repertoires in COVID-19. Using immunoSEQ multiplex PCR, the repertoire was profiled, and TCRdb retains in-frame clones only, with some absent. The sample includes about 200,000 clones, around 90% of them seen just once. The material sequenced was PBMCs or T cells enriched from blood (not recorded which). Receptors originate from a woman under 30 who had recovered from COVID-19. The CDR3 runs from the conserved cysteine through the conserved F or W. Fields, in order: V gene, J gene, clone size, D gene, CDR3 protein, CDR3 DNA. D genes are given only for firm matches. The size of a clone is reported for some rows only, either as once, few or many, or as a class for expanded clones.

TRBV7-2,TRBJ2-3,few,TRBD2,CASSLAGGPRGTQYF,TGTGCCAGCAGCCTAGCGGGGGGGCCGCGAGGTACGCAGTATTTT
TRBV4-1,TRBJ2-3,NA,TRBD2,CASSQALWTSGGVTDTQYF,TGCGCCAGCAGCCAAGCCCTCTGGACTAGCGGGGGGGTTACAGATACGCAGTATTTT
TRBV9,TRBJ1-2,NA,NA,CASSVASTGHGYTF,TGTGCCAGCAGCGTAGCTAGCACCGGGCATGGCTACACCTTC
TRBV10-3,TRBJ1-2,NA,NA,CAISEPGVPIDYGYTF,TGTGCCATCAGTGAGCCCGGGGTACCCATCGACTATGGCTACACCTTC
TRBV5-1,TRBJ1-3,NA,NA,CASTIEDGLFGRNTIYF,TGCGCCAGCACCATTGAGGATGGGTTATTTGGAAGAAACACCATATATTTT
TRBV9,TRBJ2-3,NA,TRBD2,CASSVRAGPPVDTQYF,TGTGCCAGCAGCGTACGAGCGGGGCCCCCAGTAGATACGCAGTATTTT
TRBV6-5,TRBJ1-5,NA,NA,CASSLGGFSDQPQHF,TGTGCCAGCAGTCTGGGGGGATTTAGTGATCAGCCCCAGCATTTT
TRBV6-5,TRBJ2-2,once,NA,CARQGGLGTGELFF,TGTGCCCGCCAGGGAGGCCTGGGGACCGGGGAGCTGTTTTTT
TRBV7-9,TRBJ2-2,NA,NA,CASSLDLEITRPLF,TGTGCCAGCAGCTTGGACTTGGAGATAACCCGCCCCCTTTTT
TRBV5-6,TRBJ2-7,once,NA,CASSLASYEQYF,TGTGCCAGCAGCTTGGCGTCCTACGAGCAGTACTTC
TRBV2,TRBJ1-1,NA,NA,CASRGNTGGTEAFF,TGTGCCAGCAGGGGTAACACGGGAGGCACTGAAGCTTTCTTT
TRBV7-2,TRBJ2-1,NA,NA,CASSLVSGVTNEQFF,TGTGCCAGCAGCTTAGTGTCCGGGGTAACCAATGAGCAGTTCTTC
TRBV5-1,TRBJ1-4,NA,TRBD1,CASSFGQVEGQKLFF,TGCGCCAGCAGCTTCGGACAGGTCGAGGGTCAAAAACTGTTTTTT
TRBV3-1/TRBV3-2,TRBJ1-4,NA,NA,CASSQSARRGEKLFF,TGTGCCAGCAGCCAGTCCGCCAGGCGTGGAGAAAAACTGTTTTTT
TRBV3-1/TRBV3-2,TRBJ1-5,NA,NA,CASSQGPGNQPQHF,TGTGCCAGCAGCCAAGGTCCCGGTAATCAGCCCCAGCATTTT
TRBV7-2,TRBJ2-3,NA,NA,CASSLLSTDTQYF,TGTGCCAGCAGCTTACTTAGCACAGATACGCAGTATTTT
TRBV5-4,TRBJ1-6,NA,NA,CASSFQGGRSPLHF,TGTGCCAGCAGCTTCCAGGGAGGTCGTTCACCCCTCCACTTT
TRBV19,TRBJ1-5,once,NA,CASGNQPQHF,TGTGCCAGCGGCAATCAGCCCCAGCATTTT
TRBV11-2,TRBJ1-5,NA,TRBD1,CASSLGTGGQPQHF,TGTGCCAGCAGCCTCGGGACAGGAGGTCAGCCCCAGCATTTT
TRBV15,TRBJ1-1,once,NA,CATSLPTDPQGAFF,TGTGCCACCAGCTTGCCGACGGACCCCCAGGGAGCTTTCTTT
TRBV4-1,TRBJ1-5,NA,TRBD1,CASSLGQGNQPQHF,TGCGCCAGCAGCTTGGGACAGGGGAATCAGCCCCAGCATTTT
TRBV30,TRBJ2-7,NA,TRBD2,CAWSVRGGGEQYF,TGTGCCTGGAGTGTACGAGGCGGGGGAGAGCAGTACTTC
TRBV9,TRBJ2-7,NA,NA,CASSVSAAPTYEQYF,TGTGCCAGCAGCGTGTCGGCGGCACCGACCTACGAGCAGTACTTC
TRBV29-1,TRBJ1-1,NA,TRBD1,CSVEHGPETGEAFF,TGCAGCGTTGAACACGGCCCCGAGACAGGGGAAGCTTTCTTT
TRBV25-1,TRBJ1-2,NA,TRBD1,CASSGTGKFPNYGYTF,TGTGCCAGCAGTGGGACAGGGAAGTTTCCTAACTATGGCTACACCTTC
TRBV3-1/TRBV3-2,TRBJ2-3,NA,NA,CASSQFSLDTDTQYF,TGTGCCAGCAGCCAATTTTCCTTAGACACAGATACGCAGTATTTT
TRBV20-1,TRBJ1-5,once,NA,CSASAFNQPQHF,TGCAGTGCTAGTGCGTTCAATCAGCCCCAGCATTTT
TRBV30,TRBJ1-4,NA,NA,CAWSTGSRGEKLFF,TGTGCCTGGAGCACCGGGTCCCGGGGTGAAAAACTGTTTTTT
TRBV18,TRBJ2-1,NA,TRBD2,CASSPPSSGGNEQFF,TGTGCCAGCTCACCACCGTCTAGCGGGGGGAATGAGCAGTTCTTC
TRBV9,TRBJ2-5,NA,TRBD2,CASSASSGGWETQYF,TGTGCCAGCAGCGCATCCAGCGGGGGGTGGGAGACCCAGTACTTC
TRBV11-3,TRBJ2-1,NA,NA,CASSLGGQSYNEQFF,TGTGCCAGCAGCTTAGGGGGCCAAAGCTACAATGAGCAGTTCTTC